This TCR beta chain was found in a study of blood T cells in healthy people across ages. Notes on the study in general: Higher diversity and more naive CD4+ cells were features of long-lived donors, compared to aged donors. Unknown CMV status may confound age-related changes in expanded clones. Total diversity from one million sequenced T cells was likely underestimated.

It was with a sample-barcoded 5' primer and a J-beta primer mix that a second PCR of roughly 7 to 12 cycles was run. Each cDNA molecule, via a template-switch adaptor with 12 random nucleotides, was tagged. One entry per CDR3 protein results from TCRdb running MiXCR on the 5' RACE reads. This table has some 700,000 distinct CDR3 sequences, approximately 39% appearing once. Comment on this clonotype: Its antigen is as yet unknown.

Germline-derived CDR1 and CDR2 are SGHTA and FQGTGA. V was cut by 2 bases and J by 5 bases, with 13 bases left in between. There are 16 residues in the CDR3. The sequenced material came from blood. The receptor's source is a woman aged 60-75 years in good health. The V call is TRBV7-3, the J call TRBJ1-6; D is undetermined. The CDR3 nucleotides are TGTGCCAGCAGCTTAGAAGCCATCCCGAATAATTCACCCCTCCACTTT. Translated, it gives CASSLEAIPNNSPLHF.